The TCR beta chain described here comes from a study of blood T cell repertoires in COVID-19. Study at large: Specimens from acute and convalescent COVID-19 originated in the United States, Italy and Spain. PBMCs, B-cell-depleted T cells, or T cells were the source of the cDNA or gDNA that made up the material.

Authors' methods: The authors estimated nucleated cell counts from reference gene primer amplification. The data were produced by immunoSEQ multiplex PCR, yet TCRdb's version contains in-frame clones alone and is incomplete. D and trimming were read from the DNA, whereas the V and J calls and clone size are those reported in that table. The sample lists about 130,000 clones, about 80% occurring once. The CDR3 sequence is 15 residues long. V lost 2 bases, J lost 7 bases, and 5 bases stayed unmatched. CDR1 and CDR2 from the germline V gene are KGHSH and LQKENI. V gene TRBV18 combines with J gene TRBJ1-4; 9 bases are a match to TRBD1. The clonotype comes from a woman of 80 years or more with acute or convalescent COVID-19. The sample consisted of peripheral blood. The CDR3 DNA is TGTGCCAGCTCACCATTCAGGGACAGGGTTGAAAAACTGTTTTTT. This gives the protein CASSPFRDRVEKLFF.